Detailed here is one T cell receptor beta chain. The target antigen is unknown. Germline V lookup: CDR1 MNHEY, CDR2 SVGAGI. V lost 6 bases and J 4 bases, leaving 12 bases between the germline ends. The CDR3 consists of 13 residues. This sample was included in a study of T cell responses to AZD1222 COVID-19 vaccine. Method: immunoSEQ multiplex PCR; TCRdb's copy keeps in-frame clones and lacks some. The sample shows some 110,000 clones, 85% to 90% of them seen only once. The study, taken as a whole, reports: It was only after the peak T cell response that any repertoires were sampled.

The specimen comprised peripheral blood, sampled on day 0 of AZD1222 vaccination. This sequence originates from an adult in good health. V and J are TRBV6-5 and TRBJ1-2, with D perhaps matching TRBD1 (5 bases). CDR3 sequence: CASRTDTSYGYTF. The CDR3 DNA reads TGTGCCAGCAGGACGGACACTTCCTATGGCTACACCTTC.